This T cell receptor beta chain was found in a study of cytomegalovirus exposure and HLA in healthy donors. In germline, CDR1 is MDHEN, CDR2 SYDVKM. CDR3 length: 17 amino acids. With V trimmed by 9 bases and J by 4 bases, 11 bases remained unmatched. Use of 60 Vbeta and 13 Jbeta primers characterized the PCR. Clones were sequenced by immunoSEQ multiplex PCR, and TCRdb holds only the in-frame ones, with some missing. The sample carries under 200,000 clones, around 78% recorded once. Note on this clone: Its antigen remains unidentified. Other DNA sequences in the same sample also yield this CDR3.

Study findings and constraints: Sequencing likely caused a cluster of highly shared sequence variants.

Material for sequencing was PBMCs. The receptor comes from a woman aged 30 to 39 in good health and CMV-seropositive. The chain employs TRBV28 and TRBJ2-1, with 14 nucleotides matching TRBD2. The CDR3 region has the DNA TGTGCCAGTAGGGGCGGACTAGCGGGAGGAACTTACAATGAGCAGTTCTTC. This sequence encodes CASRGGLAGGTYNEQFF. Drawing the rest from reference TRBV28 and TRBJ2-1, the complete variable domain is DVKVTQSSRYLVKRTGEKVFLECVQDMDHENMFWYRQDPGLGLRLIYFSYDVKMKEKGDIPEGYSVSREKKERFSLILESASTNQTSMYLCASRGGLAGGTYNEQFFGPGTRLTVL.